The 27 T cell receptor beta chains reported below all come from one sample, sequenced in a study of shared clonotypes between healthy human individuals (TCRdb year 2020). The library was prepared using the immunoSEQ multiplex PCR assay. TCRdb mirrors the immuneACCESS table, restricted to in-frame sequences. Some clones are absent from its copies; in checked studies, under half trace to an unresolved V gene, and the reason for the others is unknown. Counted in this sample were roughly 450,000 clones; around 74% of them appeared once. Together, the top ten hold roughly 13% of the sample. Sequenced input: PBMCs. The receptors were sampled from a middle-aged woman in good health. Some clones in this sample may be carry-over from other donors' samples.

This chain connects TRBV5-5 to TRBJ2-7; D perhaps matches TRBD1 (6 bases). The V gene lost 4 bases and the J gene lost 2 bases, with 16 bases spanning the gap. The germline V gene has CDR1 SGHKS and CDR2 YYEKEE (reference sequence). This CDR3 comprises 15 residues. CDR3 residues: CASSTATGPTYEQYF. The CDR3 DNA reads TGTGCCAGCAGCACGGCCACAGGGCCTACCTACGAGCAGTACTTC.

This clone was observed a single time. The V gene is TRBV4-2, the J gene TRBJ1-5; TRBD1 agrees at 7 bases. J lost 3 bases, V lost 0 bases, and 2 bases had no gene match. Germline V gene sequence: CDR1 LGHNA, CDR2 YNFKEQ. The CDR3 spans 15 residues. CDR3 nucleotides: TGTGCCAGCAGCCAAGACAGGGGGACCAATCAGCCCCAGCATTTT. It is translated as CASSQDRGTNQPQHF.

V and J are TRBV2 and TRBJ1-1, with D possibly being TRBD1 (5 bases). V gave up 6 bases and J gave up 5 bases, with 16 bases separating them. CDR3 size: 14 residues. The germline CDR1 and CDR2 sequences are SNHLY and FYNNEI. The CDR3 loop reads CASRQTDGGTEAFF. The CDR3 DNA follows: TGTGCCAGCAGACAGACAGATGGGGGGACTGAAGCTTTCTTT.

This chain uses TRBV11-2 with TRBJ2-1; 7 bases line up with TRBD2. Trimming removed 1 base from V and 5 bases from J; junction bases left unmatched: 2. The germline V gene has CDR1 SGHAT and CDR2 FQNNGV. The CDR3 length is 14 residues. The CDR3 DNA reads TGTGCCAGCAGCTTAGGGCTAGCGGACAATGAGCAGTTCTTC. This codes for CASSLGLADNEQFF. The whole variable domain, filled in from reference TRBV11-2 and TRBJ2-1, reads EAGVAQSPRYKIIEKRQSVAFWCNPISGHATLYWYQQILGQGPKLLIQFQNNGVVDDSQLPKDRFSAERLKGVDSTLKIQPAKLEDSAVYLCASSLGLADNEQFFGPGTRLTVL.

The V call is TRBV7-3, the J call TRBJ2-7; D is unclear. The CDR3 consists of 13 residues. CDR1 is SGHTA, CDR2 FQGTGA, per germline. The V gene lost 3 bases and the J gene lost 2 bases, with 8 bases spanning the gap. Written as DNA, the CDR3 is TGTGCCAGCAGCTTTTCAGGCACCTACGAGCAGTACTTC. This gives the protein CASSFSGTYEQYF.

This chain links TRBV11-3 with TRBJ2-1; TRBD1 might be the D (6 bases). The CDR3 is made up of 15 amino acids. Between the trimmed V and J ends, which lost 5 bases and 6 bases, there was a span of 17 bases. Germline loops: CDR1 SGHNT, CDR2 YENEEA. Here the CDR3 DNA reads TGTGCCAGCAGCCATCCCGGGACACTGGGCAATGAGCAGTTCTTC. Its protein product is CASSHPGTLGNEQFF.

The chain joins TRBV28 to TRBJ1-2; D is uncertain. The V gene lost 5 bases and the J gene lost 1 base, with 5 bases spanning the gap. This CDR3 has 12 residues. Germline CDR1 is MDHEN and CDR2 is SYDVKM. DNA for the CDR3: TGTGCCAGCAGTACAGTTAACTATGGCTACACCTTC. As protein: CASSTVNYGYTF.

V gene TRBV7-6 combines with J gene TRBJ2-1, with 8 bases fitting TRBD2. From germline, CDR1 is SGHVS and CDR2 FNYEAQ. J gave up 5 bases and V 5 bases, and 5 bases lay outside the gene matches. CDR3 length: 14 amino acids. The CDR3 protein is CASSQGLGDNEQFF. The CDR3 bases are TGTGCCAGCAGCCAGGGACTAGGAGACAATGAGCAGTTCTTC.

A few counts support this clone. The CDR3 DNA reads TGTGCCAGCAGAGACCCTCAGGGTCTAATGAACACTGAAGCTTTCTTT. Encoded protein: CASRDPQGLMNTEAFF. The J gene is TRBJ1-1, the V gene TRBV2, with D maybe TRBD1 (5 bases). V was pared by 6 bases and J by 0 bases, with 17 bases between. The CDR3 extends over 16 amino acids. CDR1 and CDR2 from the germline V gene are SNHLY and FYNNEI.

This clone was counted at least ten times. CDR3 protein: CASSDNEKLFF. The CDR3 nucleotides are TGTGCCAGCAGTGACAATGAAAAACTGTTTTTT. The rearrangement links TRBV2 to TRBJ1-4; no firm D call. Germline V gene lookup returns CDR1 SNHLY and CDR2 FYNNEI. The CDR3 sequence is 11 residues long. V lost 3 bases and J 5 bases, leaving 1 base between the germline ends.

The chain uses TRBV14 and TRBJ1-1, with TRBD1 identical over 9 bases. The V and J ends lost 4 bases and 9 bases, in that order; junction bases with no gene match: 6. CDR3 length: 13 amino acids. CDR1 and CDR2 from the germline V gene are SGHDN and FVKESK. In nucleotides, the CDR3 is TGTGCCAGCAGCCGGACAGGGGTAGAGCAAGCTTTCTTT. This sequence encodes CASSRTGVEQAFF.

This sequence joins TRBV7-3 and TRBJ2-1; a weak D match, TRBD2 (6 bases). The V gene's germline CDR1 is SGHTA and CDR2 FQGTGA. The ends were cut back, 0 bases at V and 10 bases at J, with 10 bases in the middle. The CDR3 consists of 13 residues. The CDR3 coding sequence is TGTGCCAGCAGCTTAACTGAGGGGAGGGAGCAGTTCTTC. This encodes CASSLTEGREQFF.

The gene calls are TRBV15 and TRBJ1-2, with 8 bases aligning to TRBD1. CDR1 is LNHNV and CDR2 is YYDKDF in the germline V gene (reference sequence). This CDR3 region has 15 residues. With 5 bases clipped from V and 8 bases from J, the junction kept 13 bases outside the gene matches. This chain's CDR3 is CATSGSYLQGEGYTF. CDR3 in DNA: TGTGCCACCAGCGGATCGTACCTACAGGGGGAAGGCTACACCTTC. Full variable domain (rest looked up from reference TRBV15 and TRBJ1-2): DAMVIQNPRYQVTQFGKPVTLSCSQTLNHNVMYWYQQKSSQAPKLLFHYYDKDFNNEADTPDNFQSRRPNTSFCFLDIRSPGLGDTAMYLCATSGSYLQGEGYTFGSGTRLTVV.

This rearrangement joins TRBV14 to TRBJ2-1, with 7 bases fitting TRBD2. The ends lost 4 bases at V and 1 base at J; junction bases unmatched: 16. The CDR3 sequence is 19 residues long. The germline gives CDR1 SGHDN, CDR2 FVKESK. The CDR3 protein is CASSPLEGVGGLSYNEQFF. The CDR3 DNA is TGTGCCAGCAGCCCCTTAGAAGGGGTGGGAGGGCTATCCTACAATGAGCAGTTCTTC.

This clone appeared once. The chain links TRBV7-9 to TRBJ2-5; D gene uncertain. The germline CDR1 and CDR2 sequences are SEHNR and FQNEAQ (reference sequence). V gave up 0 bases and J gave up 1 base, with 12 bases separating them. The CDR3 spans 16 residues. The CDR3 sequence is CASSLALGRAQETQYF. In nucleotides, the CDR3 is TGTGCCAGCAGCTTAGCGCTGGGTAGGGCCCAAGAGACCCAGTACTTC.

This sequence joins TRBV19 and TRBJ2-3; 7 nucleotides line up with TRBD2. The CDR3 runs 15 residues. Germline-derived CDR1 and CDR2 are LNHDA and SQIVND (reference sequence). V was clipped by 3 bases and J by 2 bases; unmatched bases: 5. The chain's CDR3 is CASSIFTSVTDTQYF. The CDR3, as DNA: TGTGCCAGTAGTATTTTCACTAGCGTCACAGATACGCAGTATTTT.

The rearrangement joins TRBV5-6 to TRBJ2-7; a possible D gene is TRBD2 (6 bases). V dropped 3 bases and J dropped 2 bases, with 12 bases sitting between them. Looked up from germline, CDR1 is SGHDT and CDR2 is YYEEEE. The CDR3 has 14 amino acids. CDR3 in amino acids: CASSSTGLAYEQYF. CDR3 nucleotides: TGTGCCAGCAGCTCGACGGGACTCGCCTACGAGCAGTACTTC.

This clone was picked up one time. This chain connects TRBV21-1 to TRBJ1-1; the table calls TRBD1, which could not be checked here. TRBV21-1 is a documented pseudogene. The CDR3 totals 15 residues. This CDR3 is CASRRDRRLNTEAFF. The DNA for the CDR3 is TGTGCCAGCAGGAGGGACAGGCGATTGAACACTGAAGCTTTCTTT.

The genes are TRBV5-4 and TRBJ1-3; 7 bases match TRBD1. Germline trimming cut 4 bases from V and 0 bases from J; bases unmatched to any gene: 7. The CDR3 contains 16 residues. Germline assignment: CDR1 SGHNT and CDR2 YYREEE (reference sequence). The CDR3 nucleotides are TGTGCCAGCAGCCAGAATTGGGACAGCTCTGGAAACACCATATATTTT. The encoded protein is CASSQNWDSSGNTIYF.

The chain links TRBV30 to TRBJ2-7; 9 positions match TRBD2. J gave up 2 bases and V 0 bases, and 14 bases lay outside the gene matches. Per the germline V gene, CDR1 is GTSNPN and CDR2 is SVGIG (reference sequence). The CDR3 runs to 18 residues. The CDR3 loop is CAWSVRSMWTSETYEQYF. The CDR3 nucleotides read TGTGCCTGGAGTGTACGATCTATGTGGACTAGCGAGACCTACGAGCAGTACTTC.

CDR3 nucleotides: TGTGCCAGCAGTTTATCCGCTTGGTCGAGTGTAATTCGCCTAACTGAAGCTTTCTTT. Residues: CASSLSAWSSVIRLTEAFF. V usage is TRBV27 and J usage is TRBJ1-1; D is undetermined. Trimming shortened V by 0 bases and J by 5 bases, and 25 bases separated the two germline ends. Germline V gene sequence: CDR1 MNHEY, CDR2 SMNVEV (reference sequence). The CDR3 extends over 19 amino acids.

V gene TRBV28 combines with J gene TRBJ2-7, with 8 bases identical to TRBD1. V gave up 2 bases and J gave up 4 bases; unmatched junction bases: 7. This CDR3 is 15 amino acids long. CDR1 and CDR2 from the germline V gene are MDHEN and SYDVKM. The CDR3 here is CASSLPAGGRYEQYF. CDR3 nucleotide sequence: TGTGCCAGCAGTTTACCGGCAGGGGGCAGGTACGAGCAGTACTTC.

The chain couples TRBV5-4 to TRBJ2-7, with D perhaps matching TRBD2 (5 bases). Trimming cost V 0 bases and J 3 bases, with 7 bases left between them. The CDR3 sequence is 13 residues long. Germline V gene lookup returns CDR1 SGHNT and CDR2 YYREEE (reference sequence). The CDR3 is CASSLAEGYEQYF. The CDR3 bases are TGTGCCAGCAGCTTGGCCGAGGGCTACGAGCAGTACTTC. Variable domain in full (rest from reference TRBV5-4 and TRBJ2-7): ETGVTQSPTHLIKTRGQQVTLRCSSQSGHNTVSWYQQALGQGPQFIFQYYREEENGRGNFPPRFSGLQFPNYSSELNVNALELDDSALYLCASSLAEGYEQYFGPGTRLTVT.

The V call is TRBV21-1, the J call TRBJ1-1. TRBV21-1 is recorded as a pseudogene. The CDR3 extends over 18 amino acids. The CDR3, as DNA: TGTGCCAGCAGCAAAGGAACCCGGGGGCGATTGCGGAACACTGAAGCTTTCTTT. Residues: CASSKGTRGRLRNTEAFF.

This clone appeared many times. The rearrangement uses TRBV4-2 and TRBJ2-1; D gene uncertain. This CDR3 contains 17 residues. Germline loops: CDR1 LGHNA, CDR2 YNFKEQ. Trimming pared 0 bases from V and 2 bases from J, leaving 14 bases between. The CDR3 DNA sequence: TGTGCCAGCAGCCAAGAAGGCACGACCCAACCCTACAATGAGCAGTTCTTC. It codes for CASSQEGTTQPYNEQFF.

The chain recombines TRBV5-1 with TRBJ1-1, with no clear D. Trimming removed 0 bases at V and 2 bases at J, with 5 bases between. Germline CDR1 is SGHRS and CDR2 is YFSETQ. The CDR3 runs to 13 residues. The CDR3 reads CASSLATNTEAFF. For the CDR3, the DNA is TGCGCCAGCAGCTTGGCGACAAACACTGAAGCTTTCTTT.

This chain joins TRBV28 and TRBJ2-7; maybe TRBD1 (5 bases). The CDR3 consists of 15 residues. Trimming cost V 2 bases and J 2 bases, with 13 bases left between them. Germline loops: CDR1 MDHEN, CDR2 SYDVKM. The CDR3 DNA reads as TGTGCCAGCAGTTTACCCACCGGACAAGCCTACGAGCAGTACTTC. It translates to CASSLPTGQAYEQYF.